This is a list of T cell receptor beta chains from one sample in a study of a mutant IDH1 vaccine in newly diagnosed glioma. No antigens are known for them. Libraries were prepared by immunoSEQ multiplex PCR; TCRdb keeps only in-frame clonotypes and omits some of them. This table holds tens of thousands of clones, roughly nine tenths found once. This specimen was PBMCs, taken from a glioma patient whose treatment included an IDH1 peptide vaccine. These receptors came from a woman aged 45-65 years with glioma. CDR3s leave out the opening cysteine and the closing phenylalanine or tryptophan. Each record gives: CDR3 protein, V gene, D gene. A D gene is named only where the DNA matches it firmly.

cdr3_aa: ASSLENRNYGYT
v_call: TRBV5-1
d_call: .

cdr3_aa: ASSFTTGTNYGYT
v_call: TRBV6-5
d_call: TRBD1

cdr3_aa: ASSLPITYEQY
v_call: TRBV7-9
d_call: .

cdr3_aa: ASSVGPADYEQY
v_call: TRBV9
d_call: .

cdr3_aa: ASSFALFQGQPQH
v_call: TRBV28
d_call: .

cdr3_aa: ASRGFGSYGYT
v_call: TRBV6-4
d_call: .

cdr3_aa: ASSLGSWDRGYNEQF
v_call: TRBV5-1
d_call: .

cdr3_aa: ASSLSLAGANEQF
v_call: TRBV5-1
d_call: TRBD2

cdr3_aa: ASSHRQRREKLF
v_call: TRBV11-2
d_call: .

cdr3_aa: ASSWGSYNSPLH
v_call: TRBV28
d_call: .

cdr3_aa: ASSLSQPQETQY
v_call: TRBV5-1
d_call: .